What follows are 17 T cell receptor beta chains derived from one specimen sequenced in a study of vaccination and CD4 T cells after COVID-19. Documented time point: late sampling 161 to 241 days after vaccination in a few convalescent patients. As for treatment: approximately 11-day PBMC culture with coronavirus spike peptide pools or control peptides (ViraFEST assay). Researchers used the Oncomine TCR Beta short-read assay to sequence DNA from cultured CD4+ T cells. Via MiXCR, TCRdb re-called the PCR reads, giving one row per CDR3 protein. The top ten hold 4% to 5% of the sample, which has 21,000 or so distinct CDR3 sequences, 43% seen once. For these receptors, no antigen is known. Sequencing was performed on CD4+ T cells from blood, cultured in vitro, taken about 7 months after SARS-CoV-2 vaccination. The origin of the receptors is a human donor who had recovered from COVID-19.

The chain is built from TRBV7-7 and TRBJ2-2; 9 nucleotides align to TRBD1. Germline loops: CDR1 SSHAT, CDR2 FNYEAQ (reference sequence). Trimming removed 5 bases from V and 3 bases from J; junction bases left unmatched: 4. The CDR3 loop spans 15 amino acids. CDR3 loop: CASSLDRGDTGELFF. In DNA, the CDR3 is TGTGCCAGCAGCCTTGACAGGGGGGACACCGGGGAGCTGTTTTTT.

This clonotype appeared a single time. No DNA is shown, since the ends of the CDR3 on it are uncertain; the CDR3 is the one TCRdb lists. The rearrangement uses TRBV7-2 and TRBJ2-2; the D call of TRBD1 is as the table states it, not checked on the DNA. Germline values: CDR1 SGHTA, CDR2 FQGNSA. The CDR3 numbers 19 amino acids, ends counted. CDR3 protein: CASNPRRQRTVLRAGELFF.

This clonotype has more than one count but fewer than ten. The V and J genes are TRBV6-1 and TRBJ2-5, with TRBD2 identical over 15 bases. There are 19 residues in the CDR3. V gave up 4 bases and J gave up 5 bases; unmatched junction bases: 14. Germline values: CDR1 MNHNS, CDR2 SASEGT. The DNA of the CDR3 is TGTGCCAGCAGTGCAGGGTTTTGGACTAGCGGGAGGGGTGGGGAGACCCAGTACTTC. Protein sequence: CASSAGFWTSGRGGETQYF.

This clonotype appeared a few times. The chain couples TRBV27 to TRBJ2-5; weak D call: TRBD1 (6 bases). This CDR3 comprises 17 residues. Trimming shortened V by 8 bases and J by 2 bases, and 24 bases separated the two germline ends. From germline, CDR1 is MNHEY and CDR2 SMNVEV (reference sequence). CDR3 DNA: TGTGCCAGCGCCCTGGCAGGGGCGGATCCGATTCAAGAGACCCAGTACTTC. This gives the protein CASALAGADPIQETQYF.

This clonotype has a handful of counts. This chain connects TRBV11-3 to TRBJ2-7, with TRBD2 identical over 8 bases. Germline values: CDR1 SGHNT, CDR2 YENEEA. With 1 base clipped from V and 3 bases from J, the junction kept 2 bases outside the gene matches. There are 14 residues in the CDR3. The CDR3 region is CASSLVAGSYEQYF. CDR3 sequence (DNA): TGTGCCAGCAGCTTAGTAGCGGGGAGCTACGAGCAGTACTTC.

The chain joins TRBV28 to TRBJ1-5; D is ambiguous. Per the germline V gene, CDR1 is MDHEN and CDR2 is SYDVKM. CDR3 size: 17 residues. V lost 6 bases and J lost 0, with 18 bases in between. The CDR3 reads CASSYLGLRSSNQPQHF. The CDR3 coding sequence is TGTGCCAGCAGCTATCTTGGGTTAAGGTCTAGCAATCAGCCCCAGCATTTT. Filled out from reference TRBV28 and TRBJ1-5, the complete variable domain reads DVKVTQSSRYLVKRTGEKVFLECVQDMDHENMFWYRQDPGLGLRLIYFSYDVKMKEKGDIPEGYSVSREKKERFSLILESASTNQTSMYLCASSYLGLRSSNQPQHFGDGTRLSIL.

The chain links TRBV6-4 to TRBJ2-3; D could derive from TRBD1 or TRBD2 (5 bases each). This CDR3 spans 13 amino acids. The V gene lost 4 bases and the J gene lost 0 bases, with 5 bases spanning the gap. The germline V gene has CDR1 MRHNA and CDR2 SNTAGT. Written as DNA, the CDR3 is TGTGCCAGCAGTGGGGACAGCACAGATACGCAGTATTTT. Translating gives CASSGDSTDTQYF.

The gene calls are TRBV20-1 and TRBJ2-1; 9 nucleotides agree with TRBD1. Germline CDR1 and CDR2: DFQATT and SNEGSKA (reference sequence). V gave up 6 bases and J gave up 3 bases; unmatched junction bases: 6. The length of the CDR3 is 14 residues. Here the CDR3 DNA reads TGCAGTGCACCGGGACAGGGACTCTACAATGAGCAGTTCTTC. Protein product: CSAPGQGLYNEQFF.

The CDR3 nucleotides read TGCAGTGCGCGAAGTCGATCGGGGAGCAATCAGCCCCAGCATTTT. Translating gives CSARSRSGSNQPQHF. V usage is TRBV20-1 and J usage is TRBJ1-5; D gene ambiguous. The CDR3 runs to 15 residues. CDR1 is DFQATT and CDR2 is SNEGSKA in the germline V gene (reference sequence). Deletions cut 6 bases from V and 1 base from J, with 16 bases between.

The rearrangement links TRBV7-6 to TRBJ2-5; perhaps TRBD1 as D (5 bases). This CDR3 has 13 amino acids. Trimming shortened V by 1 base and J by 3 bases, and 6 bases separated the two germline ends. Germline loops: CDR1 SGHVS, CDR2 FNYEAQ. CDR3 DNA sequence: TGTGCCAGCAGCTTAGGACAGAAAGAGACCCAGTACTTC. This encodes CASSLGQKETQYF. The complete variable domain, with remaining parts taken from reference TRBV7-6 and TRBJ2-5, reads GAGVSQSPRYKVTKRGQDVALRCDPISGHVSLYWYRQALGQGPEFLTYFNYEAQQDKSGLPNDRFSAERPEGSISTLTIQRTEQRDSAMYRCASSLGQKETQYFGPGTRLLVL.

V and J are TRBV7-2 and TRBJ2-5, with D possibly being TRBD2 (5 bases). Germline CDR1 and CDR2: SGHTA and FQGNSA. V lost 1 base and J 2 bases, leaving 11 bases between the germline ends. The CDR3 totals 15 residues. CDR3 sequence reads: CASSLGSAAQETQYF. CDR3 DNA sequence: TGTGCCAGCAGCTTAGGATCAGCGGCTCAAGAGACCCAGTACTTC.

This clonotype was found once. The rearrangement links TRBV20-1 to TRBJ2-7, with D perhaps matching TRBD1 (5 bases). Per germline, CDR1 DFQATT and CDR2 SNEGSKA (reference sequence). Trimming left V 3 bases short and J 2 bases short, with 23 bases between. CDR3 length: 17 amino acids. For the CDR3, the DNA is TGCAGTGCTAGGGCCTCCTTGCGCCTCATGGGGCCCTACGAGCAGTACTTC. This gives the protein CSARASLRLMGPYEQYF.

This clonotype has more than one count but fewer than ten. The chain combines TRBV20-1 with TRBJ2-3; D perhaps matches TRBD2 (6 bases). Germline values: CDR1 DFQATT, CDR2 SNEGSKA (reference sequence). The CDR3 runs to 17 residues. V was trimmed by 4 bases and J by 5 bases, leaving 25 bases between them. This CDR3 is CSATTFLGGKSGDTQYF. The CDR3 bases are TGCAGTGCTACCACCTTTTTGGGGGGAAAGTCGGGAGATACGCAGTATTTT.

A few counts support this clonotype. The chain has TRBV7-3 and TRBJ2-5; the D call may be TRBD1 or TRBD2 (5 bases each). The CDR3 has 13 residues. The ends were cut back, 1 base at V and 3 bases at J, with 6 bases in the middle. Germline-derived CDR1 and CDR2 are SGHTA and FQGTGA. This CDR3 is CASSLMGEETQYF. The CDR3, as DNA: TGTGCCAGCAGCTTAATGGGGGAAGAGACCCAGTACTTC. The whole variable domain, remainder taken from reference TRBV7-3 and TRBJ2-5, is GAGVSQTPSNKVTEKGKYVELRCDPISGHTALYWYRQSLGQGPEFLIYFQGTGAADDSGLPNDRFFAVRPEGSVSTLKIQRTERGDSAVYLCASSLMGEETQYFGPGTRLLVL.

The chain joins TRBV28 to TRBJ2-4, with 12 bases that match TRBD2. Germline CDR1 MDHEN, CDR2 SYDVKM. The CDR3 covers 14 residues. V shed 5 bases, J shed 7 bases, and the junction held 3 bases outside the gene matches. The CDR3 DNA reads TGTGCCAGCAGTACCGGGACTAGCGGGAACATTCAGTACTTC. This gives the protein CASSTGTSGNIQYF.

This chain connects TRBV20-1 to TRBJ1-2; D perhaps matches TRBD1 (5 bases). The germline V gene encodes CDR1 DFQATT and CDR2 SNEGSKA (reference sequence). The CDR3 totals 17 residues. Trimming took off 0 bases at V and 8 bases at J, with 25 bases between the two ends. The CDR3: CSARDVPYTGTGGGYTF. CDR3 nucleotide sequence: TGCAGTGCTAGAGATGTTCCCTATACCGGGACGGGAGGGGGCTACACCTTC.

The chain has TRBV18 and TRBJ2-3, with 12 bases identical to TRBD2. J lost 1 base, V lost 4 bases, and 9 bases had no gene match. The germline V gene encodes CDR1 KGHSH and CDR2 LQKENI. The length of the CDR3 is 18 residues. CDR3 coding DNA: TGTGCCAGCTCACTGGGAGCGGGACTAGCGGGCCGCACAGATACGCAGTATTTT. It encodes CASSLGAGLAGRTDTQYF.